Presented here are 17 T cell receptor beta chains from one specimen sequenced in a study of CD8 T cells in Susac syndrome. RNA, at roughly 0.45 to 1 ug, was reverse transcribed with random hexamers. MiXCR, run by TCRdb on the immunoSEQ multiplex PCR reads, gives a single entry per CDR3 protein. The sample yields nearly 110,000 distinct CDR3 sequences, roughly 94% seen once. Specimen: CD8+ T cells from PBMCs. The receptors were sampled from a human donor with Susac syndrome.

The chain has TRBV5-1 and TRBJ1-2, with 10 positions matching TRBD1. The length of the CDR3 is 16 residues. CDR1 and CDR2 from the germline V gene are SGHRS and YFSETQ. Trimming removed 3 bases from V and 8 bases from J; junction bases left unmatched: 13. This chain's CDR3 is CASSSESRQGARGYTF. The CDR3 bases are TGCGCCAGCAGCTCCGAGAGTCGACAGGGGGCTCGGGGCTACACCTTC. Variable domain in full (rest from reference TRBV5-1 and TRBJ1-2): KAGVTQTPRYLIKTRGQQVTLSCSPISGHRSVSWYQQTPGQGLQFLFEYFSETQRNKGNFPGRFSGRQFSNSRSEMNVSTLELGDSALYLCASSSESRQGARGYTFGSGTRLTVV.

V and J are TRBV27 and TRBJ2-3; no reliable D call. Germline loops: CDR1 MNHEY, CDR2 SMNVEV (reference sequence). Deletions cut 3 bases from V and 4 bases from J, with 14 bases between. This CDR3 is 15 amino acids long. The CDR3 DNA is TGTGCCAGCAGTTTCTCGAGCCTCCAAGCAGATACGCAGTATTTT. Amino acids: CASSFSSLQADTQYF.

The chain is built from TRBV6-1 and TRBJ2-7, with D unclear. The length of the CDR3 is 15 residues. With 6 bases removed from V and 2 bases from J, the gap between germline ends came to 17 bases. From germline, CDR1 is MNHNS and CDR2 SASEGT. CDR3 sequence reads: CASSQTDLYTYEQYF. The CDR3 bases are TGTGCCAGCAGCCAAACGGACCTCTATACCTACGAGCAGTACTTC.

This rearrangement joins TRBV2 to TRBJ2-1; possible D gene TRBD1, 6 bases. Germline loops: CDR1 SNHLY, CDR2 FYNNEI. CDR3 length: 14 residues. Deletions cut 8 bases from V and 3 bases from J, with 14 bases between. The CDR3 coding sequence is TGTGCCAGCTGGGACATGATGGGCTACAATGAGCAGTTCTTC. This sequence encodes CASWDMMGYNEQFF.

This chain joins TRBV27 and TRBJ1-5; no clear D gene. The V end lost 0 bases, the J end lost 5 bases, and 5 bases lay between the germline ends. Germline values: CDR1 MNHEY, CDR2 SMNVEV (reference sequence). The CDR3 covers 13 residues. Written as DNA, the CDR3 is TGTGCCAGCAGTTTATCCCCTCATCAGCCCCAGCATTTT. Translation gives CASSLSPHQPQHF.

The chain links TRBV20-1 to TRBJ1-2; TRBD1 matches at 9 bases. The V gene's germline CDR1 is DFQATT and CDR2 SNEGSKA (reference sequence). The CDR3 is 13 residues long. J gave up 3 bases and V 6 bases, and 5 bases lay outside the gene matches. CDR3 nucleotide sequence: TGCAGTGCCCGGGACAGGGATTACTATGGCTACACCTTC. This codes for CSARDRDYYGYTF.

This rearrangement joins TRBV5-4 to TRBJ2-2; D is unresolved. Germline V CDR1 and CDR2: SGHNT, YYREEE (reference sequence). The germline V and J ends were trimmed by 7 bases and 3 bases, with 10 bases remaining between them. This CDR3 has 13 residues. CDR3 loop: CASALMDTGELFF. The CDR3 region has the DNA TGTGCCAGCGCCCTGATGGACACCGGGGAGCTGTTTTTT.

V is TRBV5-6 and J is TRBJ1-1; D unresolved. The CDR3 runs 15 residues. V lost 4 bases, J lost 5 bases, and 18 bases lay in between. Germline CDR1 SGHDT, CDR2 YYEEEE. CDR3 in amino acids: CASSTPGPRRTEAFF. In DNA form, the CDR3 reads TGTGCCAGCAGCACACCCGGGCCTCGGCGGACTGAAGCTTTCTTT.

The rearrangement joins TRBV9 to TRBJ2-7; maybe TRBD1 (6 bases). V gave up 0 bases and J gave up 2 bases, with 15 bases separating them. Germline CDR1 is SGDLS and CDR2 is YYNGEE. The CDR3 runs 16 residues. The DNA for the CDR3 is TGTGCCAGCAGCGTAGCCAGAGGACAGCTCACCTACGAGCAGTACTTC. Translating it yields CASSVARGQLTYEQYF.

This sequence joins TRBV3-1 and TRBJ2-5; the D gene could be TRBD1 or TRBD2 (5 bases each). The germline gives CDR1 LGHDT, CDR2 YNNKEL (reference sequence). There are 16 residues in the CDR3. V lost 4 bases and J lost 9, with 24 bases in between. The DNA for the CDR3 is TGTGCCAGCAGCCCAGGAGCACCCGGGGCTGCGGTGTCCCAGTACTTC. Its translation: CASSPGAPGAAVSQYF.

This sequence joins TRBV6-1 and TRBJ2-3, with 7 positions matching TRBD1. Germline CDR1 reads MNHNS; CDR2 reads SASEGT. The CDR3 spans 15 residues. Trimming removed 6 bases from V and 4 bases from J; junction bases left unmatched: 10. Written as DNA, the CDR3 is TGTGCCAGCAGGATTTTTTTTACAGGGGCAGATACGCAGTATTTT. Its translation: CASRIFFTGADTQYF.

The CDR3 here is CSAKSTETEYNEQYF. The CDR3 bases are TGCAGTGCTAAGAGCACCGAGACAGAGTACAACGAGCAGTACTTC. This chain connects TRBV20-1 to TRBJ2-7, with D possibly being TRBD1 (5 bases). V was shortened by 4 bases and J by 5 bases, with 21 bases between the two germline ends. Germline V gene data show CDR1 as DFQATT and CDR2 as SNEGSKA (reference sequence). The CDR3 is made up of 15 amino acids.

This chain connects TRBV4-1 to TRBJ1-1; 7 bases fit TRBD1. Germline V gene sequence: CDR1 MGHRA, CDR2 YSYEKL. The junction had 11 bases not matched to a gene; V was cut back by 3 bases and J by 7 bases. This CDR3 has 15 amino acids. The CDR3 DNA is TGCGCCAGCAGCCATGGAGACAGGGCGGTGGATGAAGCTTTCTTT. It yields the protein CASSHGDRAVDEAFF.

This clonotype was detected only a few times. The chain uses TRBV3-1 and TRBJ2-1, with D possibly called TRBD1 or TRBD2 (7 bases each). Trimming removed 0 bases from V and 2 bases from J, with 11 bases in between. The CDR3 runs 16 residues. Germline V gene data show CDR1 as LGHDT and CDR2 as YNNKEL (reference sequence). The CDR3 DNA is TGTGCCAGCAGCCAAGAGGGAGGGGGCGCCTACAATGAGCAGTTCTTC. Its translation is CASSQEGGGAYNEQFF.

V is TRBV9 and J is TRBJ2-2; weak D call: TRBD2 (5 bases). Germline CDR1 is SGDLS and CDR2 is YYNGEE. The CDR3 contains 14 residues. The V and J ends lost 3 bases and 7 bases respectively, with 13 bases between them. The CDR3 DNA sequence: TGTGCCAGCAGCGATCGGGGTCAGAACGGGGAGCTGTTTTTT. Its translation is CASSDRGQNGELFF.

The chain links TRBV9 to TRBJ1-1; D is possibly TRBD1 (5 bases). The V gene lost 0 bases and the J gene lost 3 bases, with 9 bases spanning the gap. The CDR3 covers 14 residues. Germline V lookup: CDR1 SGDLS, CDR2 YYNGEE. In DNA form, the CDR3 reads TGTGCCAGCAGCGTAGGTTCAGGGTACACTGAAGCTTTCTTT. It is translated as CASSVGSGYTEAFF.

The count of this clonotype is one. The J gene is TRBJ2-7, the V gene TRBV20-1; 8 positions match TRBD1. Per germline, CDR1 DFQATT and CDR2 SNEGSKA (reference sequence). V trimming: 3 bases; J trimming: 5 bases; junction bases outside the gene matches: 9. CDR3 length equals 14 residues. CDR3: CSASVGQGVNEQYF. In DNA, the CDR3 is TGCAGTGCTAGCGTCGGACAGGGTGTAAACGAGCAGTACTTC.